These T cell receptor beta chains were read from a single sample in a study of blood T cell repertoires in COVID-19. The table came from immunoSEQ multiplex PCR; TCRdb's copy has only in-frame clones and leaves some out. Of 70,000 to 90,000 clones in the sample, 65% to 90% are singletons; the top ten hold around a tenth. Input material: peripheral blood. These receptors were taken from a man aged 50-59 years with COVID-19, enrolled during active disease. The CDR3 runs from the conserved cysteine through the conserved F or W. D genes are given only for firm matches. Expanded clones are given a class, and other clones once, few, many or no size at all.

CASSSGASTIGSQYF	TGTGCCAGCAGCTCCGGAGCGTCGACAATAGGGAGTCAGTACTTC	-	TRBJ2-7	TRBV5-4	-
CASSQGRNTEAFF	TGTGCCAGTTCACAGGGAAGGAACACTGAAGCTTTCTTT	-	TRBJ1-1	TRBV6-5	-
CASSLSGVGGYF	TGTGCCAGCAGCTTATCAGGAGTTGGAGGGTACTTC	-	TRBJ2-7	TRBV11-2	-
CATSAGGSLNEQFF	TGTGCCACCAGTGCCGGGGGTAGTCTAAATGAGCAGTTCTTC	-	TRBJ2-1	TRBV24-1	-
CAWSLGLAGVDEQFF	TGTGCCTGGAGCCTCGGACTAGCGGGAGTTGATGAGCAGTTCTTC	-	TRBJ2-1	TRBV30	TRBD2
CAAGADLNYGYTF	TGTGCCGCCGGAGCGGATTTAAACTATGGCTACACCTTC	once	TRBJ1-2	TRBV28	-
CAISESEGNTIYF	TGTGCCATCAGTGAGAGCGAAGGAAACACCATATATTTT	-	TRBJ1-3	TRBV10-3	-
CASSPRGQLYEQYF	TGTGCCAGCAGCCCTAGGGGGCAGCTCTACGAGCAGTACTTC	-	TRBJ2-7	TRBV11-2	TRBD1
CASSLKGNSAGEFF	TGTGCCAGCAGCTTAAAGGGCAACTCCGCAGGGGAGTTCTTC	-	TRBJ2-1	TRBV11-1	-
CASSSRQGLSSYNEQFF	TGCGCCAGCAGCTCCAGACAGGGCCTGAGCTCCTACAATGAGCAGTTCTTC	-	TRBJ2-1	TRBV5-1	TRBD1
CASSQGASPGGQETQYF	TGCGCCAGCAGCCAAGGAGCTTCTCCGGGAGGTCAAGAGACCCAGTACTTC	-	TRBJ2-5	TRBV4-1	TRBD2
CASRGQRNTGELFF	TGCGCCAGCAGAGGACAGCGGAACACCGGGGAGCTGTTTTTT	few	TRBJ2-2	TRBV10-1	-
CASSRTGIEQFF	TGTGCCAGCAGCCGTACAGGGATCGAGCAGTTCTTC	-	TRBJ2-1	TRBV5-4	-
CAIRPGAGGPNEQFF	TGTGCCATCAGACCCGGGGCGGGAGGGCCAAATGAGCAGTTCTTC	-	TRBJ2-1	TRBV10-3	TRBD2
CSAAPEGGYTF	TGCAGTGCTGCCCCAGAGGGTGGCTACACCTTC	-	TRBJ1-2	TRBV20-1	-
CASSFGRYRPQHF	TGTGCCAGCAGCTTTGGCAGGTACAGACCCCAGCATTTT	-	TRBJ1-5	TRBV7-2	-
CASSLQGGATDTQYF	TGTGCCAGCAGCCTACAGGGGGGGGCCACAGATACGCAGTATTTT	-	TRBJ2-3	TRBV5-4	-
CAWSEQGFTEAFF	TGTGCCTGGAGTGAGCAGGGGTTCACTGAAGCTTTCTTT	-	TRBJ1-1	TRBV30	-
CASSFRQGGQPQHF	TGTGCCAGCAGCTTCCGACAGGGGGGGCAGCCCCAGCATTTT	-	TRBJ1-5	TRBV3-1/TRBV3-2	TRBD1
CASSPQGAWETQYF	TGTGCCAGTAGCCCACAGGGGGCGTGGGAGACCCAGTACTTC	-	TRBJ2-5	TRBV19	TRBD1
CASSPMNEKLFF	TGTGCCAGCAGCCCCATGAATGAAAAACTGTTTTTT	-	TRBJ1-4	TRBV11-2	-
CAFQKQNTEAFF	TGTGCCTTTCAGAAACAGAACACTGAAGCTTTCTTT	once	TRBJ1-1	TRBV30	-
CASSQLAGYEQYF	TGTGCCAGCAGCCAGTTAGCGGGATACGAGCAGTACTTC	few	TRBJ2-7	TRBV14	TRBD2
CASSLDAGSSYNSPLHF	TGTGCCAGTAGTCTCGACGCGGGAAGCTCCTATAATTCACCCCTCCACTTT	-	TRBJ1-6	TRBV19	-
CASSSFPGFGRHTEAFF	TGTGCCAGCAGCTCCTTCCCAGGATTCGGTCGGCACACTGAAGCTTTCTTT	-	TRBJ1-1	TRBV7-8	-
CAIRARDSYGYTF	TGTGCCATCCGGGCCCGGGACAGTTATGGCTACACCTTC	-	TRBJ1-2	TRBV10-3	TRBD1
CASSVGQGSGSPLHF	TGTGCCAGCAGCGTGGGACAGGGGAGTGGTTCACCCCTCCACTTT	-	TRBJ1-6	TRBV7-2	TRBD1
CASSPGTSGIFRGNEQFF	TGTGCCAGCAGCCCCGGGACTAGCGGGATCTTCAGGGGTAATGAGCAGTTCTTC	-	TRBJ2-1	TRBV7-3	TRBD2
CATGGGVGELFF	TGTGCCACCGGAGGGGGGGTCGGGGAGCTGTTTTTT	-	TRBJ2-2	TRBV24-1	-
CASSVTGLSYEQYF	TGTGCCAGTAGTGTGACAGGGTTGAGCTACGAGCAGTACTTC	-	TRBJ2-7	TRBV19	TRBD1